The following is a TCR beta chain sequence with its context. The data originate from a study of CD8 T cells in Susac syndrome. RNA amounts of roughly 0.45 to 1 ug underwent reverse transcription with random hexamers. Amplification of TCR beta CDR3 by immunoSEQ multiplex PCR spanned 54 Vbeta and 13 Jbeta. TCRdb re-called the immunoSEQ multiplex PCR reads with MiXCR, one entry per CDR3 protein. There are about 66,000 distinct CDR3 sequences in the sample; approximately 93% occur only once, and around 0.6% lies in the top ten. Per the germline V gene, CDR1 is MDHEN and CDR2 is SYDVKM. The V and J ends lost 3 bases and 7 bases respectively, with 22 bases between them. The CDR3 is 17 residues long. Purification of the CD8+ and CD4+ T cells relied on negative isolation, and TEMRA cells underwent FACS enrichment.

This TCR was sampled from a human donor with multiple sclerosis. Sequenced input: CD8+ T cells from PBMCs. The chain uses TRBV28 and TRBJ2-1, with D tentatively TRBD2 (6 bases). The CDR3 DNA reads TGTGCCAGCAGTTTTCGTAACCTCAGGAGGGAGAGGAATGAGCAGTTCTTC. It translates to CASSFRNLRRERNEQFF.